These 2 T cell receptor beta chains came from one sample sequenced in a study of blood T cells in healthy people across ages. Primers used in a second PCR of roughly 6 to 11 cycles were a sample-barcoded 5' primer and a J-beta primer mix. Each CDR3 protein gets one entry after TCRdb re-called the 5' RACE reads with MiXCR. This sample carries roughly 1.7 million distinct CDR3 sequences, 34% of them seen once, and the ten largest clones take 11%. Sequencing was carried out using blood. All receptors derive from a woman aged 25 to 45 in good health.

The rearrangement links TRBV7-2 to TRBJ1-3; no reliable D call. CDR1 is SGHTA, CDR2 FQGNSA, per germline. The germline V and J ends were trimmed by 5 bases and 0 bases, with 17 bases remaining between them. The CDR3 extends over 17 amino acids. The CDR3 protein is CASSPNPSRSSGNTIYF. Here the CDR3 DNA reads TGTGCCAGCAGCCCGAACCCGTCTCGTAGCTCTGGAAACACCATATATTTT.

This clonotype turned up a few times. CDR3 sequence: CASSLSRTGEYGYTF. The CDR3 coding sequence is TGTGCCAGCAGCTTATCGCGGACAGGGGAATATGGCTACACCTTC. J is TRBJ1-2 and V is TRBV11-2; TRBD1 matches at 9 bases. CDR3 size: 15 residues. V was clipped by 2 bases and J by 5 bases; unmatched bases: 6. Germline CDR1 reads SGHAT; CDR2 reads FQNNGV.